This is a list of T cell receptor beta chains from one sample in a study of cytomegalovirus exposure and HLA in healthy donors. TCRdb's copy holds only in-frame clones and misses some; the assay was immunoSEQ multiplex PCR. The table includes 60,000 to 100,000 clones, over 70% detected once. The sample taken for sequencing was PBMCs. These receptor sequences come from a middle-aged man in good health and CMV-seronegative. Each CDR3 is given with its conserved first and last residue. Where a row states a size, it is once, few, many or the class of an expanded clone; other rows omit it.

j_call,v_call,clone_size,cdr3_aa
TRBJ2-3,TRBV28,NA,CASSSGATGSTQYF
TRBJ2-7,TRBV25-1,once,CASSPRGGAHEQYF
TRBJ2-1,TRBV9,once,CASSARLAGEGGSYNEQFF
TRBJ2-7,TRBV2,once,CASSGTAYEQYF
TRBJ2-2,TRBV6-6,NA,CATTQTRGGSGELFF
TRBJ1-6,TRBV2,few,CASSMTGTYNSPLHF
TRBJ2-7,TRBV5-6,once,CASSLKGSPYEQYF
TRBJ1-4,TRBV27,NA,CASSRDRVPTNEKLFF
TRBJ2-5,TRBV28,few,CASRTGTGWQETQYF
TRBJ1-1,TRBV29-1,NA,CSVSRDYSWKAFF
TRBJ2-1,TRBV6-1,NA,CASSIGEYNEQFF
TRBJ2-7,TRBV6-5,NA,CASSRDSYEQYF
TRBJ2-7,TRBV5-1,NA,CASSLESGGFDEQYF
TRBJ2-7,TRBV6-5,NA,CASSYSSGLAYEQYF
TRBJ1-4,TRBV28,NA,CASSYRDREQKLFF
TRBJ2-7,TRBV4-2,NA,CASSQDLGGGSYEQYF
TRBJ2-3,TRBV4-2,NA,CASSQDGSSTDTQYF
TRBJ1-2,TRBV6-1,NA,CASRRGQGPYGYTF
TRBJ2-1,TRBV5-1,NA,CASSLEVASGYLEQFF
TRBJ2-2,TRBV27,NA,CASSPPASGFTGELFF
TRBJ2-1,TRBV15,few,CATSREDRRYNEQFF
TRBJ2-1,TRBV27,NA,CASSWTPGQGHSIAHNEQFF
TRBJ2-1,TRBV10-3,NA,CAISESPGMRFF
TRBJ1-4,TRBV5-1,once,CASSSDRGTTNEKLFF
TRBJ1-2,TRBV18,NA,CASSPPGQVALLYGYTF
TRBJ2-2,TRBV19,NA,CASSPSWELFF
TRBJ1-1,TRBV19,NA,CASKRKPGTGAIFTEAFF
NA,TRBV2,NA,CASSWTGVLYEQYF
NA,TRBV27,NA,CASSYTRDISYEQYF
TRBJ2-7,TRBV7-8,once,CASSFGTAEQYF
TRBJ2-7,TRBV18,NA,CASSSPGDFYEQYF